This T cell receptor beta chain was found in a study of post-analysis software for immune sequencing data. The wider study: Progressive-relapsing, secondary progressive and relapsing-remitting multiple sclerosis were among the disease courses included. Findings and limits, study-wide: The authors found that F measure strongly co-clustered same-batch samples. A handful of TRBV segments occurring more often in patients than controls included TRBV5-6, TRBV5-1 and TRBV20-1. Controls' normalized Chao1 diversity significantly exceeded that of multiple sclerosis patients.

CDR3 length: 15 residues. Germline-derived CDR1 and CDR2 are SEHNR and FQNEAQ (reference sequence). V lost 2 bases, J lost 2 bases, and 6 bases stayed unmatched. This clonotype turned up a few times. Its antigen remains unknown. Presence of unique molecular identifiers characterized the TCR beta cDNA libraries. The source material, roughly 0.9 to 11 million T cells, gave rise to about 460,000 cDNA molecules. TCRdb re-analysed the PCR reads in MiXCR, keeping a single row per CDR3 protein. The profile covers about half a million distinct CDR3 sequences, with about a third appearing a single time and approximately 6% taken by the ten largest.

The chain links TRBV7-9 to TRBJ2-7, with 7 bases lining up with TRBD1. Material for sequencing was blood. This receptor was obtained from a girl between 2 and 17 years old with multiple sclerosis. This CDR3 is CASSLSEGTAYEQYF. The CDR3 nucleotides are TGTGCCAGCAGCTTATCCGAGGGGACAGCCTACGAGCAGTACTTC.